The sample holds many counts of the clone carrying this T cell receptor beta chain. This record comes from a study of T cell repertoires in cytomegalovirus infection. CDR1 and CDR2 (germline): SGHTA, FQGTGA. This CDR3 has 15 residues. Trimming took off 2 bases at V and 1 base at J, with 8 bases between the two ends. TCRdb re-called the reads with MiXCR, one entry per CDR3 protein. The sample lists about 260,000 distinct CDR3 sequences, approximately 15% occurring once. Specimen: PBMCs. The rearrangement joins TRBV7-3 to TRBJ2-2, with D perhaps TRBD1 or TRBD2 (6 bases each). The clonotype was recovered from a human donor in good health (CMV status not recorded). Some clones in this sample may be carry-over from other donors' samples. The DNA of the CDR3 is TGTGCCAGCAGCTTAGGGGGGCTGAACACCGGGGAGCTGTTTTTT. Translated: CASSLGGLNTGELFF.